The clone carrying this T cell receptor (beta chain) is labeled medium-sized. What it binds is unknown. This entry belongs to a study of CD8 T cells in ankylosing spondylitis. Broader study findings: Relatively rare in peripheral blood, disease-linked clones were also CD8+.

Germline V gene lookup returns CDR1 LNHNV and CDR2 YYDKDF (reference sequence). V shed 5 bases and J 7 bases; nucleotides not matched to a gene: 5. The length of the CDR3 is 14 residues. TCR beta libraries were made by quantitative 5'-RACE with molecular barcodes. TCRdb used MiXCR to reprocess the 5' RACE reads, holding one entry per CDR3 protein. The repertoire holds about 160,000 distinct CDR3 sequences, with under 45% as singletons. The TCR comes from a male donor with ankylosing spondylitis. The chain is built from TRBV15 and TRBJ2-1, with 10 positions matching TRBD2. Sequences were obtained from synovial fluid, either unsorted or a sorted T cell fraction (not recorded which). Here the CDR3 reads CATSGASGSNEQFF. CDR3 DNA sequence: TGTGCCACCAGCGGGGCTAGCGGGAGTAATGAGCAGTTCTTC.